This note documents a single TCR beta chain sequence. Its antigen is currently unknown. One end of the junction does not line up with germline, which may come from a read error. This entry belongs to a study of T cell repertoires in cytomegalovirus infection. TCRdb re-called the reads through MiXCR, storing one row per CDR3 protein. The sample has about 350,000 distinct CDR3 sequences; 34% are singletons. The TCR sequence derives from a human donor in good health (CMV status not recorded). Some clones in this sample may be carry-over from other donors' samples. The sequencing used cultured PBMCs, collected from culture after CMV antigen stimulation.

In DNA, the CDR3 is TGTGGCACCAGTGATTTGCGTCAGGGGCCCGGGGAGCTGTTTTTT. Its translation is CGTSDLRQGPGELFF. This rearrangement joins TRBV24-1 to TRBJ2-2; maybe TRBD1 (6 bases). This CDR3 region has 15 residues. CDR1 KGHDR and CDR2 SFDVKD come from the germline V gene.